The 13 T cell receptor beta chains listed next were all sequenced from one sample in a study of T cells in Graves' hyperthyroidism and ophthalmopathy. Amplification yielded TCR beta CDR3 regions, with RNA transcripts as the source. A set of HTBI primers served as the primers for a first-round RT-PCR of the TCR CDR3. Via MiXCR, TCRdb re-called the multiplex PCR reads, giving one row per CDR3 protein. The profile shows 250,000 to 300,000 distinct CDR3 sequences, about 14% of them singletons. Sequenced material: blood. The receptors were sampled from a woman in her thirties with Graves' hyperthyroidism that later progressed to Graves' ophthalmopathy.

This clonotype has a count of ten or more. This chain links TRBV7-9 with TRBJ1-1; D is perhaps TRBD1 (5 bases). The CDR3 consists of 16 residues. V lost 6 bases and J lost 1, with 18 bases in between. Germline V lookup: CDR1 SEHNR, CDR2 FQNEAQ (reference sequence). The CDR3 protein is CASSLQLDGGNTEAFF. The DNA of the CDR3 is TGTGCCAGCAGTCTACAGTTGGACGGGGGGAACACTGAAGCTTTCTTT.

At least ten counts were recorded for this clonotype. The V call is TRBV9, the J call TRBJ1-6, with D possibly being TRBD1 (5 bases). Trimming stripped 0 bases from V and 15 bases from J, with 10 bases between. Germline CDR1 reads SGDLS; CDR2 reads YYNGEE. The CDR3 is 12 amino acids. The CDR3 region has the DNA TGTGCCAGCAGCGTAGCCGGGGGTTACCTCCACTTT. It specifies CASSVAGGYLHF.

This clonotype was seen at least ten times. The chain is built from TRBV12-3 or TRBV12-4 and TRBJ2-1; 7 nucleotides align to TRBD2. CDR3 length equals 16 residues. With V trimmed by 6 bases and J by 1 base, 9 bases remained unmatched. The CDR3 DNA sequence: TGTGCCAGCAGCCAGAGCGGGGCACCATCCTACAATGAGCAGTTCTTC. Translating it yields CASSQSGAPSYNEQFF.

This clonotype occurred many times. V gene TRBV4-1 combines with J gene TRBJ2-1; no clear D. Germline V gives CDR1 MGHRA, CDR2 YSYEKL. Trimming cost V 1 base and J 8 bases, with 15 bases left between them. This CDR3 is built from 15 residues. This CDR3 reads CASSQVTARKDEQFF. DNA for the CDR3: TGCGCCAGCAGCCAAGTGACGGCTAGGAAGGATGAGCAGTTCTTC.

This clonotype was found a few times. The chain joins TRBV19 to TRBJ2-7; D gene unclear. The CDR3 is 13 residues long. Between the trimmed V and J ends, which lost 3 bases and 1 base, there was a span of 7 bases. In germline, CDR1 is LNHDA, CDR2 SQIVND (reference sequence). Here the CDR3 reads CASSISRSYEQYF. CDR3 DNA: TGTGCCAGTAGTATTAGCAGGTCCTACGAGCAGTACTTC.

The chain joins TRBV9 to TRBJ2-6; D possibly corresponds to TRBD1 (5 bases). V lost 2 bases and J lost 11, with 14 bases in between. Germline V gives CDR1 SGDLS, CDR2 YYNGEE. The CDR3 is 14 residues long. The CDR3, as DNA: TGTGCCAGCAGCGTCGGACACGCACTCGACGTCCTGACTTTC. This sequence encodes CASSVGHALDVLTF.

This clonotype was seen a handful of times. This rearrangement joins TRBV6-1 to TRBJ2-7; 14 nucleotides line up with TRBD2. V gave up 4 bases and J gave up 3 bases; unmatched junction bases: 5. Per germline, CDR1 MNHNS and CDR2 SASEGT. The CDR3 is 16 residues long. As DNA, the CDR3 is TGTGCCAGCAGTGGGGGGACTAGCGGGAGTTTCTACGAGCAGTACTTC. Protein: CASSGGTSGSFYEQYF.

This clonotype was observed at least ten times. V gene TRBV19 combines with J gene TRBJ1-1; a weak D match, TRBD1 (5 bases). V lost 4 bases, J lost 0 bases, and 15 bases lay in between. Germline CDR1 is LNHDA and CDR2 is SQIVND (reference sequence). The CDR3 is made up of 16 amino acids. The CDR3 nucleotides read TGTGCCAGTAGTAGTTCGACAGACTTCATGAACACTGAAGCTTTCTTT. Residues: CASSSSTDFMNTEAFF.

The V and J genes are TRBV19 and TRBJ2-1; D is perhaps TRBD1 (5 bases). This CDR3 has 14 residues. Germline CDR1 and CDR2: LNHDA and SQIVND (reference sequence). The V gene lost 7 bases and the J gene lost 7 bases, with 17 bases spanning the gap. Here the CDR3 reads CASMDKVRKNEQFF. Here the CDR3 DNA reads TGTGCCAGTATGGACAAGGTTCGTAAAAATGAGCAGTTCTTC.

The chain combines TRBV5-4 with TRBJ2-5, with 11 positions matching TRBD2. V lost 0 bases, J lost 5 bases, and 15 bases stayed unmatched. This CDR3 has 19 amino acids. Per germline, CDR1 SGHNT and CDR2 YYREEE (reference sequence). CDR3 DNA: TGTGCCAGCAGCTTGGTGGGTAGCGGGGGGGTACGGGCGGAGGAGACCCAGTACTTC. Its translation: CASSLVGSGGVRAEETQYF.

Ten or more counts support this clonotype. The chain recombines TRBV6-2 or TRBV6-3 with TRBJ1-1; weak D call: TRBD1 (5 bases). This CDR3 contains 17 residues. CDR1 MNHEY and CDR2 SVGEGT come from the germline V gene. V was clipped by 2 bases and J by 1 base, with 17 bases between them. CDR3 in DNA: TGTGCCAGCAGTTACCGCGACAGCGCCACACGGAACACTGAAGCTTTCTTT. Residues: CASSYRDSATRNTEAFF.

The chain recombines TRBV9 with TRBJ2-4, with TRBD1 matching 8 bases. Germline CDR1 reads SGDLS; CDR2 reads YYNGEE. The CDR3 has 16 residues. Trimming cost V 0 bases and J 4 bases; bases outside gene matches: 6. The CDR3 DNA sequence: TGTGCCAGCAGCGTAGACGCCGGGACAGGAAAAAACATTCAGTACTTC. Protein product: CASSVDAGTGKNIQYF.

About this clonotype itself: Possible read error: a much larger clone is one base away. The chain couples TRBV15 to TRBJ1-5; D possibly corresponds to TRBD1 (5 bases). Germline lookup yields CDR1 LNHNV and CDR2 YYDKDF (reference sequence). This CDR3 region has 15 residues. CDR3 bases: TGTGCCACCAGCGTAGGGGACCTTTTCAATCAGACCCAGCATTTT. This translates into CATSVGDLFNQTQHF.